The source of this TCR beta chain is a study of T cell responses to AZD1222 COVID-19 vaccine. Study-wide findings and caveats: Vaccination with two AZD1222 doses was followed by a rise in Spike-specific TCR breadth and depth. Just a handful of AZD1222 recipients tested seropositive at baseline. There were vaccine-associated CD4 TCRs across spike, dominant at 160-218 and 743-854. No repertoire was sampled before or during the peak T cell response, only after it.

Profiling relied on immunoSEQ multiplex PCR, and the TCRdb table lists in-frame clones only, not all of them. The repertoire holds 150,000 to 250,000 clones, with over 85% as singletons. Notes on this clone: No antigen is known for it.

From germline, CDR1 is SGHTA and CDR2 FQGNSA. CDR3 size: 16 residues. The trim removed 5 bases at V and 5 bases at J, leaving 9 bases unmatched. V and J are TRBV7-2 and TRBJ1-5; 10 positions match TRBD1. The specimen was peripheral blood, collected 28 days after the second AZD1222 dose. The sequence was obtained from an adult who received the AZD1222 COVID-19 vaccine. The CDR3 reads CASSIAQTGGDQPQHF. The CDR3 DNA reads TGTGCCAGCAGCATCGCGCAGACAGGGGGCGATCAGCCCCAGCATTTT. Based on the CDR3 plus reference TRBV7-2 and TRBJ1-5, the full variable domain is GAGVSQSPSNKVTEKGKDVELRCDPISGHTALYWYRQSLGQGLEFLIYFQGNSAPDKSGLPSDRFSAERTGGSVSTLTIQRTQQEDSAVYLCASSIAQTGGDQPQHFGDGTRLSIL.